This TCR beta chain came from a study of T cells after posttransplantation cyclophosphamide. The repertoire was sequenced with immunoSEQ multiplex PCR; TCRdb's copy has only in-frame clones and lacks some. The sample holds approximately 5,000 clones, over 75% seen once. Study outcomes and limitations: TRB overlap between skin or GI tissue T cells and blood was limited. Later blood repertoires were often dominated by clones from the donor CD8+ memory compartment. Recipient CMV seropositivity and CMV reactivation strongly tracked TRB clonality.

Control samples came 1 year after myeloablative marrow transplants with methotrexate plus calcineurin inhibitor. Turning to this clone: No antigen is known for it.

Germline CDR1 reads GTSNPN; CDR2 reads SVGIG (reference sequence). The CDR3 runs to 12 residues. Trimming cost V 3 bases and J 12 bases, with 18 bases left between them. This material consisted of PBMCs, taken after an allogeneic stem cell transplant with a calcineurin inhibitor and methotrexate. The receptor's source is a male patient aged 35 to 55 who received an allogeneic stem cell transplant from an unrelated donor, was CMV-positive, and had chronic GVHD only. Among the T cells, some may be from the graft donor. V usage is TRBV30 and J usage is TRBJ2-7; maybe TRBD1 (6 bases). The CDR3 loop reads CAWSYGQPEVYF. CDR3 in DNA: TGTGCCTGGAGCTACGGACAGCCTGAGGTGTACTTC.